Sequencing of this TCR beta chain was carried out in a study of shared clonotypes between healthy human individuals. Study at large: Researchers assigned three CD4 naive, three CD4 memory, two CD8 naive and one CD8 memory plate to each donor. Broader study findings: Large sequencing depth failed to make sorted-subset sequencing complete, rarefaction showed.

In germline, CDR1 is SEHNR, CDR2 FQNEAQ (reference sequence). The CDR3 contains 16 residues. The junction had 13 bases not matched to a gene; V was cut back by 4 bases and J by 8 bases. Terminally differentiated effector memory CD45RA+ cells were left out of the naive CD8 fraction, which was CD45RO-negative and positively selected for CCR7. The healthy adult donors were HIV-negative and reported no recent acute infections or vaccinations. In regard to this clone: What it binds is not known.

This table comes from immunoSEQ multiplex PCR, and its TCRdb copy is limited to in-frame clones, with some not included. The sample records about 550,000 clones, over 95% being singletons. This TCR was recovered from a young woman in good health. Sequencing used naive CD8+ T cells sorted from blood. The gene calls are TRBV7-9 and TRBJ2-1; 8 bases match TRBD2. CDR3 bases: TGTGCCAGCAGCTCCCCCATCGGCGGGAGGAGGGATGAGCAGTTCTTC. Its protein is CASSSPIGGRRDEQFF.